This T cell receptor (beta chain) originates from a study of beta chain features in type 1 diabetes. This clone was seen a handful of times. The CDR3 length is 14 residues. V shed 4 bases and J 4 bases; nucleotides not matched to a gene: 5. CDR1 is SGHKS and CDR2 is YYEKEE in the germline V gene (reference sequence). Expressed TCRB transcripts got sequenced, as all isolated RNA was reverse transcribed. Method: immunoSEQ multiplex PCR; TCRdb's copy keeps in-frame clones and lacks some. The data contain some 160,000 clones, roughly 9.1% of them singletons. Sequencing used central memory CD4+ T cells from blood. The clonotype originates from a woman aged 18-29 years in good health. The chain joins TRBV5-5 to TRBJ2-5; 9 positions agree with TRBD1. The CDR3 region is CASSTWTGVETQYF. Here the CDR3 DNA reads TGTGCCAGCAGCACTTGGACAGGGGTAGAGACCCAGTACTTC.